This T cell receptor beta chain was observed in a study of control samples from healthy donors and cancer patients. Germline V CDR1 and CDR2: MGHRA, YSYEKL. This CDR3 region has 15 residues. Assay: immunoSEQ multiplex PCR; the TCRdb copy retains only in-frame clones and omits some. The sample lists 65,000 to 80,000 clones; roughly 89% were seen once. This clone was recorded only once. One junction end disagrees with the germline gene, perhaps due to a read error. This clonotype originated in an older woman with head and neck cancer. Specimen: PBMCs. This chain uses TRBV4-1 with TRBJ1-1, with a tentative D call TRBD1 (6 bases). The CDR3 DNA reads TGCGCCCGCAGCCAAGGGGGGGGATTGCCCACTGAAGCTTTCTTT. Translating it yields CARSQGGGLPTEAFF.